The rows below give T cell receptor beta chains drawn from one sample of a study of blood T cell repertoires in COVID-19. TCRdb keeps only in-frame clones here, not all; method: immunoSEQ multiplex PCR. The data show 350,000 to 450,000 clones, with about 88% seen just once and about 1.4% held by the top ten. Specimen: PBMCs or T cells enriched from blood (not recorded which). The receptors originated from a woman in her late teens or twenties who had been exposed to COVID-19. CDR3s include the opening cysteine and the closing phenylalanine or tryptophan. D genes are given only for firm matches. Clone sizes are given selectively: once, few, many, or a class where the clone is expanded.

d_call,v_call,clone_size,j_call,cdr3_nt,cdr3_aa
TRBD1,TRBV5-1,NA,TRBJ1-2,TGCGCCAGCAGCGCGCGACTTAAGGGACAGGAAGATGGCTACACCTTC,CASSARLKGQEDGYTF
TRBD2,TRBV6-2/TRBV6-3,NA,TRBJ2-5,TGTGCCAGCAGCCACGGGGGGGGAAGTGGGTTCTTGTCGGAGACCCAGTACTTC,CASSHGGGSGFLSETQYF
NA,TRBV2,once,TRBJ2-7,TGTGCCAGCCGGGACATCTTCTACGAGCAGTACTTC,CASRDIFYEQYF
NA,TRBV27,once,TRBJ1-5,TGTGCCAGCAGTTTCAGTAGCAATCAGCCCCAGCATTTT,CASSFSSNQPQHF
NA,TRBV9,NA,TRBJ1-6,TGTGCCAGCAGCCCTCGGTTGGGGAGTAATTCACCCCTCCACTTT,CASSPRLGSNSPLHF
TRBD1,TRBV19,NA,TRBJ1-1,TGTGCCAGTAGTATTCGGGGACAGGGGGCTAAATTGAACACTGAAGCTTTCTTT,CASSIRGQGAKLNTEAFF
TRBD2,TRBV6-1,NA,TRBJ2-1,TGTGCCAGCAGTGACCCTACTAGCGTGTGGTCGAGCAATGAGCAGTTCTTC,CASSDPTSVWSSNEQFF
TRBD2,TRBV7-2,NA,TRBJ2-2,TGTGCCAGCAGCTCGCCCGGACTGGGACTAAACACCGGGGAGCTGTTTTTT,CASSSPGLGLNTGELFF
NA,TRBV4-1,NA,TRBJ2-1,TGCGCCAGCAGCCAAGAGGGAAGGACGGGGGAATACAATGAGCAGTTCTTC,CASSQEGRTGEYNEQFF
TRBD1,TRBV27,NA,TRBJ1-2,TGTGCCAGCAGCCCCGACAGGGACTATGGCTACACCTTC,CASSPDRDYGYTF
TRBD1,TRBV15,NA,TRBJ1-5,TGTGCCACCAGCCCCTTGACAGGGGATTATCAGCCCCAGCATTTT,CATSPLTGDYQPQHF
TRBD1,TRBV2,NA,TRBJ2-7,TGTGCCAGCGAGAAGCCGGGACAGGGGAACGAGCAGTACTTC,CASEKPGQGNEQYF
NA,TRBV27,NA,TRBJ2-2,TGTGCCAGCAGACCCTACAGGGACGCCGGGGAGCTGTTTTTT,CASRPYRDAGELFF
TRBD2,TRBV3-1/TRBV3-2,NA,TRBJ2-1,TGTGCCAGCAGCCCGCGCCGTGGGACTAGCGGATACAATGAGCAGTTCTTC,CASSPRRGTSGYNEQFF
NA,TRBV7-6,NA,TRBJ2-7,TGTGCCAGCAGCTTAGCGCCGGGGTCGATGTACGAGCAGTACTTC,CASSLAPGSMYEQYF
NA,TRBV29-1,NA,TRBJ2-2,TGCAGCGTTGAGGACACGCACACCGGGGAGCTGTTTTTT,CSVEDTHTGELFF
NA,TRBV5-4,NA,TRBJ1-5,TGTGCCAGCACCCCGGAGGCAGACTTTCTTAGCAATCAGCCCCAGCATTTT,CASTPEADFLSNQPQHF
NA,TRBV7-8,NA,TRBJ2-1,TGTGCCAGCAGCTTAGAGGGACTCAGCGTCAATGAGCAGTTCTTC,CASSLEGLSVNEQFF
TRBD1,TRBV5-5,few,TRBJ1-5,TGTGCCAGCTCCAGGGCAGGGGGAGAACAGCCCCAGCATTTT,CASSRAGGEQPQHF
TRBD2,TRBV9,NA,TRBJ2-3,TGTGCCAGCACCTTAGCGGGTTCGGATACGCAGTATTTT,CASTLAGSDTQYF
TRBD1,TRBV4-1,NA,TRBJ2-2,TGCGCCAGCAGCCCACAGGGGGCCCCCGGGGAGCTGTTTTTT,CASSPQGAPGELFF
NA,TRBV4-1,NA,TRBJ1-3,TGCGCCAGCAGCCAGGCTCCGATACAGGTTTACTCTGGAAACACCATATATTTT,CASSQAPIQVYSGNTIYF
NA,TRBV7-9,NA,TRBJ1-4,TGTGCCAGCAGAAACGAAAAGAGAGGTGAAAAACTGTTTTTT,CASRNEKRGEKLFF
NA,TRBV7-2,NA,TRBJ2-1,TGTGCCAGCAGCTTAACTATAGTGGCCTACAATGAGCAGTTCTTC,CASSLTIVAYNEQFF
TRBD1,TRBV28,NA,TRBJ1-2,TGTGCCAGCAGTTTCGTACGCTTCGGGACAGAGGATCGCTACACCTTC,CASSFVRFGTEDRYTF
NA,TRBV18,NA,TRBJ1-2,TGTGCCAGCTCCCTCCTAGCCGGGATTTTCTATGGCTACACCTTC,CASSLLAGIFYGYTF
NA,TRBV7-9,NA,TRBJ1-5,TGTGCCAGCAGCAGGGGAGGGAATAGCAATCAGCCCCAGCATTTT,CASSRGGNSNQPQHF
NA,TRBV27,NA,TRBJ1-1,TGTGCCAGCAGTGGCCGTGGCAGGGGAGATACTGAAGCTTTCTTT,CASSGRGRGDTEAFF
NA,TRBV5-6,NA,TRBJ1-2,TGTGCCAGCAGGGTTGACACCTACTATGGCTACACCTTC,CASRVDTYYGYTF
TRBD1,TRBV5-1,NA,TRBJ2-7,TGCGCCAGCAGCCCGGACGGACAGGTATACGAGCAGTACTTC,CASSPDGQVYEQYF
NA,TRBV28,NA,TRBJ1-4,TGTGCCAGCAGTATTTCCTGGATGGGGCAGGGCGGTGAAAAACTGTTTTTT,CASSISWMGQGGEKLFF
TRBD2,TRBV5-4,NA,TRBJ2-1,TGTGCCAGCAGCTTGGACCCCACAAGGACTAGCGGGAGGAGCAATGAGCAGTTCTTC,CASSLDPTRTSGRSNEQFF
TRBD1,TRBV11-2,NA,TRBJ2-2,TGTGCCAGCAGCACCGGGACAGGAAGTCGGGAGCTGTTTTTT,CASSTGTGSRELFF
TRBD1,TRBV30,NA,TRBJ1-1,TGTGCCTGCCGGGACAGTGAGTCCTCTAACACTGAAGCTTTCTTT,CACRDSESSNTEAFF
NA,TRBV7-2,NA,TRBJ1-2,TGTGCCAGCAGCCCAGATCGGGAAGGCTACACCTTC,CASSPDREGYTF
NA,TRBV19,NA,TRBJ1-1,TGTGCCAGTAGCCCCCCGGGGGGGAACACTGAAGCTTTCTTT,CASSPPGGNTEAFF
TRBD1,TRBV19,NA,TRBJ2-3,TGTGCCAGTAGCCATTTCCGGGACAGTATCACAGATACGCAGTATTTT,CASSHFRDSITDTQYF
NA,TRBV6-5,NA,TRBJ1-1,TGTGCCAGCAGTTTCGCCGGGGGTATGGGGGCTTTCTTT,CASSFAGGMGAFF
TRBD1,TRBV11-3,NA,TRBJ2-7,TGTGCCAGCAGCCCCCACCGACAGGGGAAGTACGAGCAGTACTTC,CASSPHRQGKYEQYF
TRBD2,TRBV10-3,once,TRBJ2-3,TGTGCCATCGGGACTAGCCTTGGAGATACGCAGTATTTT,CAIGTSLGDTQYF
NA,TRBV27,few,TRBJ2-3,TGTGCCAGCAGTTCCCCCCCGTCAGGCACGCAGTATTTT,CASSSPPSGTQYF
NA,TRBV5-1,NA,TRBJ2-1,TGCGCCAGCAGCCCGGCGGCAGGGGAATACAATGAGCAGTTCTTC,CASSPAAGEYNEQFF